The 32 T cell receptor beta chains below all came from one sample that was sequenced in a study of control samples from healthy donors and cancer patients. Profiling relied on immunoSEQ multiplex PCR, and the TCRdb table lists in-frame clones only, not all of them. The table includes some 190,000 clones, roughly nine tenths detected once. Sequenced sample: blood. These receptors were collected from a man aged 25-40 years in good health.

The chain uses TRBV7-4 and TRBJ1-4; D might be TRBD1 (5 bases). Germline-derived CDR1 and CDR2 are SGHVT and SQSDAQ. This CDR3 has 12 amino acids. The V end was cut by 6 bases, the J end by 6 bases, with 8 bases between. In DNA, the CDR3 is TGTGCCAGCAGGGGGGGGGATGAAAAACTGTTTTTT. Its translation: CASRGGDEKLFF.

The CDR3 nucleotides are TGCGCCAGCAGCCGACCTAAGGAACTAGCGGGGGTGTACCAAGAGACCCAGTACTTC. It is translated as CASSRPKELAGVYQETQYF. V usage is TRBV4-1 and J usage is TRBJ2-5; TRBD2 aligns across 11 bases. V gave up 4 bases and J gave up 0 bases; unmatched junction bases: 13. The CDR3 is made up of 19 amino acids. Germline V lookup: CDR1 MGHRA, CDR2 YSYEKL.

Only a few counts were recorded for this clone. The chain couples TRBV2 to TRBJ2-1; D is perhaps TRBD1 (5 bases). Germline assignment: CDR1 SNHLY and CDR2 FYNNEI. The germline V and J ends were trimmed by 4 bases and 6 bases, with 10 bases remaining between them. The length of the CDR3 is 13 residues. The CDR3 coding sequence is TGTGCCAGCAGTGTGGCAAGGGGCAATGAGCAGTTCTTC. It specifies CASSVARGNEQFF. The variable domain in full, completed from reference TRBV2 and TRBJ2-1, reads EPEVTQTPSHQVTQMGQEVILRCVPISNHLYFYWYRQILGQKVEFLVSFYNNEISEKSEIFDDQFSVERPDGSNFTLKIRSTKLEDSAMYFCASSVARGNEQFFGPGTRLTVL.

The genes are TRBV2 and TRBJ2-3, with 10 bases that match TRBD2. The V and J ends lost 6 bases and 1 base, in that order; junction bases with no gene match: 4. This CDR3 region has 15 residues. CDR1 and CDR2 from the germline V gene are SNHLY and FYNNEI. The CDR3 region has the DNA TGTGCCAGCAGATTAGCGGGGGGCCGCACAGATACGCAGTATTTT. Translated: CASRLAGGRTDTQYF.

V gene TRBV3-1 (or the pseudogene TRBV3-2) combines with J gene TRBJ2-7, with no clear D. The CDR3 totals 16 residues. The V end lost 0 bases, the J end lost 2 bases, and 14 bases lay between the germline ends. CDR1 is LGHDT and CDR2 is YNNKEL in the germline V gene (reference sequence). The CDR3 DNA follows: TGTGCCAGCAGCCAAGATGGAGTAGGTCTTCCCTACGAGCAGTACTTC. Translating gives CASSQDGVGLPYEQYF.

The chain recombines TRBV7-9 with TRBJ1-2; 7 nucleotides agree with TRBD1. CDR1 is SEHNR, CDR2 FQNEAQ, per germline (reference sequence). The V segment lost 7 bases and the J segment 4 bases; nucleotides outside the gene matches: 6. The CDR3 length is 13 residues. In DNA form, the CDR3 reads TGTGCCAGCACTGTACAGGGGACCTATGGCTACACCTTC. Its translation: CASTVQGTYGYTF. The variable domain in full, with the rest retrieved from reference TRBV7-9 and TRBJ1-2, is DTGVSQNPRHKITKRGQNVTFRCDPISEHNRLYWYRQTLGQGPEFLTYFQNEAQLEKSRLLSDRFSAERPKGSFSTLEIQRTEQGDSAMYLCASTVQGTYGYTFGSGTRLTVV.

This rearrangement joins TRBV9 to TRBJ1-1; D possibly corresponds to TRBD1 (5 bases). The V end lost 4 bases, the J end lost 4 bases, and 17 bases lay between the germline ends. The CDR3 spans 15 residues. Per the germline V gene, CDR1 is SGDLS and CDR2 is YYNGEE. This chain's CDR3 is CASSPQDRGGTEAFF. The CDR3 DNA reads as TGTGCCAGCAGCCCCCAGGATCGGGGCGGCACTGAAGCTTTCTTT.

V usage is TRBV9 and J usage is TRBJ1-1; no definite D call. V lost 3 bases and J 1 base, leaving 7 bases between the germline ends. Germline V gene data show CDR1 as SGDLS and CDR2 as YYNGEE. The CDR3 is 13 residues long. DNA for the CDR3: TGTGCCAGCAGCGAGAGAGGGAACACTGAAGCTTTCTTT. Its protein product is CASSERGNTEAFF.

This clone was seen a handful of times. The rearrangement links TRBV5-1 to TRBJ2-2, with D possibly being TRBD2 (5 bases). This CDR3 contains 15 residues. Deletions cut 4 bases from V and 4 bases from J, with 14 bases between. Germline V lookup: CDR1 SGHRS, CDR2 YFSETQ. The CDR3 loop is CASSGGVPFTGELFF. The CDR3 region has the DNA TGCGCCAGCAGCGGAGGAGTCCCTTTCACCGGGGAGCTGTTTTTT.

CDR3 loop: CASSGAGTIPPSSYEQYF. The CDR3 DNA sequence: TGTGCCAGCAGTGGGGCAGGGACCATACCCCCAAGCTCCTACGAGCAGTACTTC. The rearrangement uses TRBV7-2 and TRBJ2-7; TRBD1 or TRBD2 may be the D gene (5 bases each). This CDR3 has 18 amino acids. Looked up from germline, CDR1 is SGHTA and CDR2 is FQGNSA. V was pared by 6 bases and J by 0 bases, with 24 bases between.

The sample holds one count of this clone. The chain has TRBV3-1 (or the pseudogene TRBV3-2) and TRBJ1-5; weak D call: TRBD1 (6 bases). Germline V CDR1 and CDR2: LGHDT, YNNKEL (reference sequence). This CDR3 has 15 residues. Trimming cost V 3 bases and J 3 bases, with 12 bases left between them. The CDR3 DNA sequence: TGTGCCAGCAGCCAGGCTACAGGGATCAATCAGCCCCAGCATTTT. Protein product: CASSQATGINQPQHF.

This clone was seen a few times. As DNA, the CDR3 is TGTGCCGGGAGGGGGGGACAATCCCTCTATGGCTACACCTTC. Protein product: CAGRGGQSLYGYTF. This chain uses TRBV6-6 with TRBJ1-2; the D gene is possibly TRBD1 (6 bases). Germline values: CDR1 MNHNY, CDR2 SVGAGI (reference sequence). CDR3 length: 14 amino acids. V shed 11 bases and J shed 4 bases, with 20 bases lying between them.

In this sample, this clone turned up a few times. The chain carries TRBV6-5 and TRBJ2-1; D may be TRBD1 (6 bases). V was clipped by 4 bases and J by 0 bases, with 13 bases between them. The germline V gene encodes CDR1 MNHEY and CDR2 SVGAGI. The CDR3 totals 16 residues. Here the CDR3 DNA reads TGTGCCAGCAGTTCCGACAGGTCGAGCTCCTACAATGAGCAGTTCTTC. Its translation: CASSSDRSSSYNEQFF.

The V and J genes are TRBV6-1 and TRBJ2-7; 8 bases map to TRBD1. The CDR3 spans 14 residues. With V trimmed by 1 base and J by 5 bases, 4 bases remained unmatched. CDR1 is MNHNS and CDR2 is SASEGT in the germline V gene. The chain's CDR3 is CASSEGYRGDEQYF. Here the CDR3 DNA reads TGTGCCAGCAGTGAAGGGTACAGGGGGGACGAGCAGTACTTC.

A note on this clone: Other DNA sequences in this sample translate to the same CDR3. The chain uses TRBV5-6 and TRBJ2-7; D unresolved. Germline CDR1 is SGHDT and CDR2 is YYEEEE. With 0 bases removed from V and 2 bases from J, the gap between germline ends came to 6 bases. The CDR3 contains 13 residues. The DNA for the CDR3 is TGTGCCAGCAGCTTGGGTAGAACCTACGAGCAGTACTTC. Its translation is CASSLGRTYEQYF.

The V and J genes are TRBV23-1 and TRBJ1-2, with D possibly matching TRBD1 (6 bases). TRBV23-1 is classed as an ORF, of uncertain function. Trimming stripped 4 bases from V and 1 base from J, with 10 bases between. The CDR3 loop spans 14 amino acids. CDR3 amino acids: CASSLDRCNYGYTF. The CDR3 nucleotides read TGCGCCAGCAGTCTGGACAGATGTAACTATGGCTACACCTTC.

This chain uses TRBV29-1 with TRBJ2-3, with 7 bases fitting TRBD1. This CDR3 spans 14 amino acids. Germline CDR1 and CDR2: SQVTM and ANQGSEA. Trimming cost V 5 bases and J 5 bases; bases outside gene matches: 10. The CDR3 protein is CSVPDRVGKDTQYF. CDR3 nucleotide sequence: TGCAGCGTTCCCGACAGGGTCGGGAAAGATACGCAGTATTTT.

The rearrangement uses TRBV27 and TRBJ2-7, with 7 bases lining up with TRBD1. Germline CDR1 reads MNHEY; CDR2 reads SMNVEV (reference sequence). The CDR3 spans 14 residues. Unmatched junction bases numbered 7, after V lost 5 bases and J lost 3 bases. The CDR3 loop is CASSGRGQSYEQYF. Written as DNA, the CDR3 is TGTGCCAGCAGTGGTAGGGGACAGAGCTACGAGCAGTACTTC.

The rearrangement joins TRBV7-8 to TRBJ2-1; possible D gene TRBD1, 5 bases. CDR3 size: 14 residues. Per germline, CDR1 SGHVS and CDR2 FQNEAQ. Trimming cost V 1 base and J 3 bases, with 7 bases left between them. CDR3 loop: CASSLGGSYNEQFF. Written as DNA, the CDR3 is TGTGCCAGCAGCTTAGGGGGCAGCTACAATGAGCAGTTCTTC.

This sequence joins TRBV10-2 and TRBJ2-7; D is perhaps TRBD1 or TRBD2 (5 bases each). Between the trimmed V and J ends, which lost 8 bases and 6 bases, there was a span of 20 bases. The germline CDR1 and CDR2 sequences are WSHSY and SAAADI. The CDR3 consists of 14 residues. The CDR3 is CASYRDQSKGEQYF. DNA of the CDR3: TGCGCCAGCTACCGGGACCAGAGCAAGGGCGAGCAGTACTTC.

The chain's CDR3 is CASSALDSGSTEAFF. The CDR3 region has the DNA TGTGCCAGCAGCGCACTTGATTCAGGGTCCACTGAAGCTTTCTTT. This chain joins TRBV9 and TRBJ1-1; the D gene is possibly TRBD1 (5 bases). The CDR3 totals 15 residues. V was cut by 3 bases and J by 4 bases, with 16 bases left in between. Looked up from germline, CDR1 is SGDLS and CDR2 is YYNGEE.

In this sample, this clone turned up once. This chain links TRBV5-1 with TRBJ2-1; 7 positions agree with TRBD2. Germline V gene lookup returns CDR1 SGHRS and CDR2 YFSETQ. Unmatched junction bases numbered 18, after V lost 3 bases and J lost 6 bases. The CDR3 has 18 residues. CDR3 protein: CASSWGFSAGVRLNEQFF. The CDR3 bases are TGCGCCAGCAGCTGGGGGTTTTCCGCGGGGGTTCGTCTCAATGAGCAGTTCTTC.

The chain recombines TRBV30 with TRBJ1-5; D unclear. The CDR3 is made up of 14 amino acids. Trimming pared 1 base from V and 0 bases from J, leaving 7 bases between. Germline V CDR1 and CDR2: GTSNPN, SVGIG (reference sequence). CDR3 protein: CAWSAGNSNQPQHF. The CDR3 DNA is TGTGCCTGGAGTGCCGGAAATAGCAATCAGCCCCAGCATTTT.

The rearrangement links TRBV14 to TRBJ2-6, with 9 bases aligning to TRBD2. Trimming at V came to 5 bases and at J to 1 base, leaving 18 bases not matched to a gene. The germline V gene encodes CDR1 SGHDN and CDR2 FVKESK. The CDR3 is 21 amino acids. CDR3 residues: CASSSPLGGGAQGSGANVLTF. DNA of the CDR3: TGTGCCAGCAGCTCCCCCTTGGGCGGGGGGGCTCAAGGTTCTGGGGCCAACGTCCTGACTTTC. The entire variable domain, with the rest obtained from reference TRBV14 and TRBJ2-6, is as follows: EAGVTQFPSHSVIEKGQTVTLRCDPISGHDNLYWYRRVMGKEIKFLLHFVKESKQDESGMPNNRFLAERTGGTYSTLKVQPAELEDSGVYFCASSSPLGGGAQGSGANVLTFGAGSRLTVL.

Written as DNA, the CDR3 is TGTGCCAGCAGCGCAGGATACAGGGCTGGAAACACCATATATTTT. Its translation is CASSAGYRAGNTIYF. The chain couples TRBV9 to TRBJ1-3, with a weak D call TRBD1 (6 bases). Germline V lookup: CDR1 SGDLS, CDR2 YYNGEE. Trimming took off 3 bases at V and 2 bases at J, with 12 bases between the two ends. The CDR3 runs 15 residues.

The chain recombines TRBV19 with TRBJ1-1, with D hard to call. This CDR3 has 12 amino acids. Germline V lookup: CDR1 LNHDA, CDR2 SQIVND (reference sequence). V was clipped by 6 bases and J by 1 base, with 6 bases between them. The CDR3 is CASRLENTEAFF. The CDR3 region has the DNA TGTGCCAGTAGATTAGAGAACACTGAAGCTTTCTTT.

The rearrangement uses TRBV7-9 and TRBJ1-5; TRBD1 aligns across 8 bases. This CDR3 comprises 17 residues. The V gene's germline CDR1 is SEHNR and CDR2 FQNEAQ (reference sequence). V dropped 3 bases and J dropped 3; count of bases not matched to a gene: 10. CDR3 sequence: CASSFTTGTGFNQPQHF. The DNA for the CDR3 is TGTGCCAGCAGCTTCACAACCGGGACAGGCTTCAATCAGCCCCAGCATTTT.

This clone was observed a few times. The V gene is TRBV3-1 (or the pseudogene TRBV3-2), the J gene TRBJ2-3, with D possibly matching TRBD2 (6 bases). V gave up 0 bases and J gave up 2 bases, with 6 bases separating them. This CDR3 is built from 14 residues. Germline CDR1 and CDR2: LGHDT and YNNKEL (reference sequence). In DNA form, the CDR3 reads TGTGCCAGCAGCCAAGAGGGACTCACAGATACGCAGTATTTT. Translated, it gives CASSQEGLTDTQYF.

CDR3 protein: CASSDPQGSNQPQHF. CDR3 bases: TGTGCCAGCAGTGATCCGCAGGGGAGCAATCAGCCCCAGCATTTT. The chain uses TRBV6-1 and TRBJ1-5, with D possibly being TRBD1 (6 bases). With 3 bases removed from V and 1 base from J, the gap between germline ends came to 10 bases. This CDR3 region has 15 residues. From germline, CDR1 is MNHNS and CDR2 SASEGT.

This clone was observed once. The V and J genes are TRBV4-1 and TRBJ1-2, with 8 bases aligning to TRBD1. CDR3 size: 13 residues. The V gene's germline CDR1 is MGHRA and CDR2 YSYEKL. Unmatched junction bases numbered 7, after V lost 6 bases and J lost 7 bases. CDR3 residues: CASSSTGASGYTF. CDR3 in DNA: TGCGCCAGCAGTTCGACAGGGGCGAGTGGCTACACCTTC.

J is TRBJ2-3 and V is TRBV10-3; 10 nucleotides line up with TRBD2. The CDR3 extends over 19 amino acids. CDR1 is ENHRY, CDR2 SYGVKD, per germline. J lost 1 base, V lost 0 bases, and 10 bases had no gene match. CDR3 nucleotides: TGTGCCATCAGTGAGTCGCCAGCGGGGGGGCAGATGGGCACAGATACGCAGTATTTT. This encodes CAISESPAGGQMGTDTQYF.

The gene calls are TRBV11-2 and TRBJ2-1; 12 bases fit TRBD2. The CDR3 runs 15 residues. CDR1 is SGHAT, CDR2 FQNNGV, per germline. With V trimmed by 5 bases and J by 6 bases, 5 bases remained unmatched. The CDR3 spells CASSPGTSGLNEQFF. The CDR3 nucleotides read TGTGCCAGCAGCCCCGGGACTAGCGGGCTCAATGAGCAGTTCTTC.